The 8 T cell receptor beta chains reported below all come from one sample, sequenced in a study of beta chain features in type 1 diabetes. Study-level points and caveats: Among patients with Type 1 diabetes, TCRB CDR3s were moderately but significantly shorter in every one of the four CD4+ subsets.

The isolated RNA, all of it, was reverse transcribed, so expressed TCRB transcripts were what got sequenced. Produced via immunoSEQ multiplex PCR; TCRdb's table is partial and in-frame only. The table has hundreds of thousands of clones, under 15% seen once; the top ten hold less than 0.025%. Their antigens are not known. Input material: naive CD4+ T cells from blood. The receptors here all came from a man younger than 35 with type 1 diabetes.

V and J are TRBV7-2 and TRBJ1-5, with 8 bases fitting TRBD1. V dropped 4 bases and J dropped 3; count of bases not matched to a gene: 2. CDR1 is SGHTA and CDR2 is FQGNSA in the germline V gene. There are 14 residues in the CDR3. The CDR3 bases are TGTGCCAGCAGCTCGGACAGGGACAATCAGCCCCAGCATTTT. It specifies CASSSDRDNQPQHF.

Notes on this clone: This CDR3 is also generated by other DNA sequences in the sample. The chain combines TRBV30 with TRBJ1-6; 8 bases are a match to TRBD1. Germline values: CDR1 GTSNPN, CDR2 SVGIG (reference sequence). There are 12 residues in the CDR3. The V and J ends lost 4 bases and 9 bases, in that order; junction bases with no gene match: 2. DNA for the CDR3: TGTGCCTGGACTGGACAGGGTTCACCCCTCCACTTT. As protein: CAWTGQGSPLHF.

The rearrangement joins TRBV6-5 to TRBJ2-7; TRBD2 matches 7 bases. The CDR3 runs 15 residues. After removal of 4 bases from V and 3 bases from J, the junction contained 9 bases not matched to a gene. CDR1 is MNHEY, CDR2 SVGAGI, per germline. This CDR3 reads CASSSAGSGNYEQYF. The CDR3 DNA reads TGTGCCAGCAGTTCAGCGGGGTCAGGGAACTACGAGCAGTACTTC.

The genes are TRBV14 and TRBJ1-5; D gene unclear. V lost 0 bases to trimming and J lost 5 bases, with 8 bases between them. The CDR3 extends over 14 amino acids. CDR1 and CDR2 from the germline V gene are SGHDN and FVKESK. CDR3 residues: CASSQEIWDQPQHF. CDR3 coding DNA: TGTGCCAGCAGCCAAGAAATCTGGGATCAGCCCCAGCATTTT.

This clone showed up just a few times. The chain recombines TRBV6-5 with TRBJ2-1, with D hard to call. Trimming shortened V by 6 bases and J by 0 bases, and 9 bases separated the two germline ends. The CDR3 is 14 amino acids. The germline V gene has CDR1 MNHEY and CDR2 SVGAGI. The chain's CDR3 is CASRDASSYNEQFF. The CDR3 DNA sequence: TGTGCCAGCAGGGACGCCAGCTCCTACAATGAGCAGTTCTTC.

The genes are TRBV6-5 and TRBJ2-5; TRBD1 aligns across 7 bases. V lost 7 bases to trimming and J lost 6 bases; unmatched junction nucleotides: 14. Germline CDR1 is MNHEY and CDR2 is SVGAGI. This CDR3 is 15 amino acids long. CDR3 DNA: TGTGCCAGCACCCAGTCAGGGGGTAGTCCCAAGACCCAGTACTTC. Its protein is CASTQSGGSPKTQYF.

This clone has only a few counts. V usage is TRBV30 and J usage is TRBJ2-7; D may be TRBD1 or TRBD2 (6 bases each). The CDR3 has 11 residues. The V gene's germline CDR1 is GTSNPN and CDR2 SVGIG (reference sequence). V dropped 4 bases and J dropped 8 bases, with 12 bases sitting between them. Here the CDR3 DNA reads TGTGCCTGGATGACAGGAGGGCAGCAGTACTTC. Encoded protein: CAWMTGGQQYF.

This clone was counted only a few times. The rearrangement uses TRBV28 and TRBJ1-2, with D tentatively TRBD1 (6 bases). The CDR3 length is 15 residues. V shed 4 bases and J shed 3 bases, with 15 bases lying between them. The germline V gene has CDR1 MDHEN and CDR2 SYDVKM. CDR3 region: CASSSPGASHYGYTF. The CDR3 DNA reads as TGTGCCAGCAGTTCCCCAGGGGCCTCCCACTATGGCTACACCTTC.